The 17 T cell receptor beta chains listed next were all sequenced from one sample in a study of OX40 agonist ivuxolimab in advanced cancers. Here immunoSEQ multiplex PCR was the method, and the copy in TCRdb shows in-frame clones only, minus some. The table lists roughly 79,000 clones, roughly 84% of them singletons. The source material was CD4+ or CD8+ T cells sorted from blood, sampled in a trial of the OX40 agonist ivuxolimab. These receptors were taken from an adult with an advanced solid tumor such as melanoma, head and neck, liver or kidney cancer.

The chain employs TRBV5-1 and TRBJ1-6; possibly TRBD1 for D (6 bases). Deletions cut 6 bases from V and 5 bases from J, with 15 bases between. Germline values: CDR1 SGHRS, CDR2 YFSETQ. The CDR3 covers 15 residues. This CDR3 is CASTRTELNNSPLHF. In DNA form, the CDR3 reads TGCGCCAGCACGCGGACAGAGTTAAATAATTCACCCCTCCACTTT.

This chain joins TRBV19 and TRBJ2-3, with 8 bases fitting TRBD1. The CDR3 has 16 amino acids. The V gene end was trimmed by 4 bases and the J gene end by 2 bases; junction bases not matched to a gene: 8. CDR1 and CDR2 (germline): LNHDA, SQIVND (reference sequence). The CDR3 loop reads CASSKGQAIFTDTQYF. CDR3 in DNA: TGTGCCAGTAGTAAGGGACAGGCGATATTCACAGATACGCAGTATTTT. The entire variable domain, with the rest obtained from reference TRBV19 and TRBJ2-3, is as follows: DGGITQSPKYLFRKEGQNVTLSCEQNLNHDAMYWYRQDPGQGLRLIYYSQIVNDFQKGDIAEGYSVSREKKESFPLTVTSAQKNPTAFYLCASSKGQAIFTDTQYFGPGTRLTVL.

V usage is TRBV6-6 and J usage is TRBJ1-1; a weak D match, TRBD1 (5 bases). CDR1 and CDR2 (germline): MNHNY, SVGAGI (reference sequence). With 2 bases removed from V and 8 bases from J, the gap between germline ends came to 9 bases. The CDR3 covers 12 residues. In nucleotides, the CDR3 is TGTGCCAGCAGTTACGCCCAGGGCGAAGCTTTCTTT. The encoded protein is CASSYAQGEAFF.

The V call is TRBV6-6, the J call TRBJ2-7, with 9 bases matching TRBD2. J gave up 2 bases and V 6 bases, and 8 bases lay outside the gene matches. The germline gives CDR1 MNHNY, CDR2 SVGAGI (reference sequence). The CDR3 has 15 residues. CDR3: CASRPPASGAYEQYF. The CDR3 region has the DNA TGTGCCAGCAGACCGCCGGCTAGCGGGGCCTACGAGCAGTACTTC.

This sequence joins TRBV18 and TRBJ2-3; 12 bases are a match to TRBD2. This CDR3 has 15 residues. CDR1 and CDR2 from the germline V gene are KGHSH and LQKENI. Trimming cost V 3 bases and J 4 bases; bases outside gene matches: 2. The CDR3 coding sequence is TGTGCCAGCTCACCCCTAGCGGGAGGGCCAGATACGCAGTATTTT. Amino acids: CASSPLAGGPDTQYF.

On this clone itself: At one of its ends the junction is not consistent with the germline gene, which may arise from a read error. The genes are TRBV7-7 and TRBJ2-2, with 8 bases identical to TRBD1. Germline CDR1 is SSHAT and CDR2 is FNYEAQ (reference sequence). The CDR3 is 16 amino acids. The CDR3 here is CASSLGRGPGTGELFF. The CDR3 nucleotides read TGTGCTAGCAGCTTAGGCAGGGGGCCAGGCACCGGGGAGCTGTTTTTT.

The chain is built from TRBV5-1 and TRBJ2-1; 9 bases fit TRBD1. Germline V gene data show CDR1 as SGHRS and CDR2 as YFSETQ. CDR3 length equals 16 residues. Unmatched junction bases numbered 9, after V lost 2 bases and J lost 6 bases. CDR3 residues: CASSLQGQGPVNEQFF. DNA for the CDR3: TGCGCCAGCAGCTTACAGGGACAGGGACCTGTCAATGAGCAGTTCTTC.

This chain connects TRBV5-6 to TRBJ2-7; D is unclear. There are 12 residues in the CDR3. Germline-derived CDR1 and CDR2 are SGHDT and YYEEEE. V was cut by 2 bases and J by 3 bases, with 6 bases left in between. The CDR3 loop reads CASSFSFYEQYF. The CDR3 DNA sequence: TGTGCCAGCAGCTTTAGCTTCTACGAGCAGTACTTC. Variable domain in full (rest from reference TRBV5-6 and TRBJ2-7): DAGVTQSPTHLIKTRGQQVTLRCSPKSGHDTVSWYQQALGQGPQFIFQYYEEEERQRGNFPDRFSGHQFPNYSSELNVNALLLGDSALYLCASSFSFYEQYFGPGTRLTVT.

The J gene is TRBJ2-5, the V gene TRBV11-3; 7 positions match TRBD2. The CDR3 extends over 15 amino acids. CDR1 and CDR2 from the germline V gene are SGHNT and YENEEA. J lost 5 bases, V lost 0 bases, and 6 bases had no gene match. CDR3 sequence (DNA): TGTGCCAGCAGCTTAGATGGGAGGGCCGGTGAGACCCAGTACTTC. It is translated as CASSLDGRAGETQYF.

The V gene is TRBV4-2, the J gene TRBJ2-7, with D possibly TRBD2 on 5 matching bases. The CDR3 length is 15 residues. With 0 bases removed from V and 3 bases from J, the gap between germline ends came to 12 bases. Germline V CDR1 and CDR2: LGHNA, YNFKEQ. The CDR3 DNA sequence: TGTGCCAGCAGCCAAGAGAGGGATCCACTCTACGAGCAGTACTTC. It encodes CASSQERDPLYEQYF.

This sequence joins TRBV14 and TRBJ2-1, with 8 bases that match TRBD1. V lost 6 bases, J lost 7 bases, and 11 bases stayed unmatched. This CDR3 contains 15 residues. Germline-derived CDR1 and CDR2 are SGHDN and FVKESK. The CDR3 nucleotides are TGTGCCAGCAGACCTATGGACAGGGTGGCTAATGAGCAGTTCTTC. It yields the protein CASRPMDRVANEQFF.

The genes are TRBV18 and TRBJ1-2, with D perhaps TRBD1 (6 bases). The CDR3 length is 14 residues. V gave up 2 bases and J gave up 2 bases, with 9 bases separating them. Germline V lookup: CDR1 KGHSH, CDR2 LQKENI. The DNA for the CDR3 is TGTGCCAGCTCACCATCAGGGGAAAACTATGGCTACACCTTC. Translation gives CASSPSGENYGYTF.

The CDR3: CASSSTGGSADTQYF. The CDR3, as DNA: TGTGCCAGCAGTAGTACAGGGGGCTCGGCAGATACGCAGTATTTT. J is TRBJ2-3 and V is TRBV6-5; 9 positions match TRBD1. The CDR3 has 15 amino acids. The germline gives CDR1 MNHEY, CDR2 SVGAGI. Unmatched junction bases numbered 7, after V lost 5 bases and J lost 4 bases.

CDR3 in DNA: TGTGCCAGCAGGAACCTATGGGAGGAGGACTACGAGCAGTACTTC. Amino acid sequence: CASRNLWEEDYEQYF. V and J are TRBV7-9 and TRBJ2-7; D may be TRBD2 (6 bases). From germline, CDR1 is SEHNR and CDR2 FQNEAQ (reference sequence). The length of the CDR3 is 15 residues. V lost 6 bases and J lost 3, with 18 bases in between.

This chain connects TRBV5-1 to TRBJ2-5, with D possibly being TRBD2 (6 bases). Trimming left V 4 bases short and J 3 bases short, with 10 bases between. Germline CDR1 SGHRS, CDR2 YFSETQ. The CDR3 sequence is 13 residues long. CDR3 protein: CASSLWGEETQYF. As DNA, the CDR3 is TGCGCCAGCAGCCTCTGGGGGGAAGAGACCCAGTACTTC.

V usage is TRBV4-2 and J usage is TRBJ2-1; TRBD2 matches 10 bases. Trimming took 3 bases from V and 7 from J; bases not matched to a gene: 9. The V gene's germline CDR1 is LGHNA and CDR2 YNFKEQ. The CDR3 sequence is 16 residues long. The CDR3 sequence: CASSQRELAGENEQFF. In DNA, the CDR3 is TGTGCCAGCAGCCAGAGGGAGCTAGCGGGAGAAAATGAGCAGTTCTTC.

This chain connects TRBV11-2 to TRBJ2-1; 11 bases line up with TRBD2. V shed 3 bases, J shed 9 bases, and the junction held 7 bases outside the gene matches. The CDR3 is 15 amino acids. Germline CDR1 reads SGHAT; CDR2 reads FQNNGV. The CDR3 reads CASSLVLAGGSEQFF. CDR3 in DNA: TGTGCCAGCAGCTTGGTTCTAGCGGGAGGTAGTGAGCAGTTCTTC.